The source of this T cell receptor beta chain is a study of T cell responses to AZD1222 COVID-19 vaccine. Study-wide points: Baseline seropositivity occurred in only a handful of AZD1222 recipients.

Of note for this clone: Its cognate antigen is unknown.

The CDR3 sequence is 14 residues long. The germline CDR1 and CDR2 sequences are MNHEY and SVGEGT. V was trimmed by 2 bases and J by 2 bases, leaving 7 bases between them. Data came from immunoSEQ multiplex PCR; TCRdb stores just in-frame clones and leaves some out. The top ten clones hold approximately 7.9% of a sample with 90,000 or so clones, about 86% of them seen once. Sequenced material: peripheral blood, taken on day 0 of AZD1222 vaccination. The chain employs TRBV6-2 or TRBV6-3 and TRBJ2-1, with D perhaps TRBD2 (5 bases). This receptor was taken from an adult in good health. The CDR3 spells CASSYAAAYNEQFF. Here the CDR3 DNA reads TGTGCCAGCAGTTACGCAGCGGCCTACAATGAGCAGTTCTTC.